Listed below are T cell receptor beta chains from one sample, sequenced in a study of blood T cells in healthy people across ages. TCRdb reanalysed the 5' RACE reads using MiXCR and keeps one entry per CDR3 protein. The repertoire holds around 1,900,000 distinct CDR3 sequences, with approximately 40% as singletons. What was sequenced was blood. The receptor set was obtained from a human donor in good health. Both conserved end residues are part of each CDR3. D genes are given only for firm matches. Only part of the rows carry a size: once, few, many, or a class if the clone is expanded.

CDR3 DNA: TGTGCCGCAAAGCGGACTAGCCTAGTCTCCGGGGAGCTGTTTTTT
CDR3 protein: CAAKRTSLVSGELFF
clone size: .
V gene: TRBV6-2/TRBV6-3
J gene: TRBJ2-2
D gene: TRBD2

CDR3 DNA: TGTGCCAGCAGTTACTCGCTCCTACAGGAACCCTTTGGAGCTGAAGCTTTCTTT
CDR3 protein: CASSYSLLQEPFGAEAFF
clone size: .
V gene: TRBV6-2/TRBV6-3
J gene: TRBJ1-1
D gene: .

CDR3 DNA: TGTGCCAGCAGTTATAACGCGAACACTGAAGCTTTCTTT
CDR3 protein: CASSYNANTEAFF
clone size: .
V gene: TRBV6-2/TRBV6-3
J gene: TRBJ1-1
D gene: .

CDR3 DNA: TGCGCCAGCAGCTCGGCTAGACCGCTAAGTGGCGAGCAGTACTTC
CDR3 protein: CASSSARPLSGEQYF
clone size: few
V gene: TRBV5-1
J gene: TRBJ2-7
D gene: .

CDR3 DNA: TGCAGCATTCGGGGGGGAAGCACAGATACGCAGTATTTT
CDR3 protein: CSIRGGSTDTQYF
clone size: .
V gene: TRBV29-1
J gene: TRBJ2-3
D gene: TRBD2

CDR3 DNA: TGCGCCAGCGCACTACTAGCGGGGGGGCCTGGGGATACGCGGTATTTT
CDR3 protein: CASALLAGGPGDTRYF
clone size: .
V gene: TRBV5-1
J gene: TRBJ2-3
D gene: TRBD2

CDR3 DNA: TGTGCCATCTCCCGGGGTCTTAGAACCTACGAGCAGTACTTC
CDR3 protein: CAISRGLRTYEQYF
clone size: .
V gene: TRBV6-1
J gene: TRBJ2-7
D gene: .

CDR3 DNA: TGTGCCAGCAAGCGGTCAGATCAGCCCCAGCATTTT
CDR3 protein: CASKRSDQPQHF
clone size: .
V gene: TRBV12-3/TRBV12-4
J gene: TRBJ1-5
D gene: .

CDR3 DNA: TGTGCCAGCAGCGACCCGGGGCGCACAGATACGCAGTATTTT
CDR3 protein: CASSDPGRTDTQYF
clone size: .
V gene: TRBV12-3/TRBV12-4
J gene: TRBJ2-3
D gene: .

CDR3 DNA: TGCGCCAGCAGCCTACGGGACGCTTTCTACGAGCAGTACTTC
CDR3 protein: CASSLRDAFYEQYF
clone size: .
V gene: TRBV7-9
J gene: TRBJ2-7
D gene: .

CDR3 DNA: TGTGCCAGCAGCTTAGGGCCCCCAATCCGCCGAACTTATCAGCCCCAGCATTTT
CDR3 protein: CASSLGPPIRRTYQPQHF
clone size: few
V gene: TRBV7-2
J gene: TRBJ1-5
D gene: .

CDR3 DNA: TGTGCCAGCAGCTCGCCCGGGACTAGCGGGGGCCGGGATGAGCAGTTCTTC
CDR3 protein: CASSSPGTSGGRDEQFF
clone size: .
V gene: TRBV11-3
J gene: TRBJ2-1
D gene: TRBD2

CDR3 DNA: TGTGCCAGCAGTTACTCGACCCAGGGATATCGGGGCTACACCTTC
CDR3 protein: CASSYSTQGYRGYTF
clone size: .
V gene: TRBV6-5
J gene: TRBJ1-2
D gene: .

CDR3 DNA: TGTGCCAGCAGTAAATTTACAGGGATGCGTGAGCAGTTCTTC
CDR3 protein: CASSKFTGMREQFF
clone size: .
V gene: TRBV2
J gene: TRBJ2-1
D gene: .

CDR3 DNA: TGCGCCAGCAGCTCCAACAGGGGGCTGAGCTCCTACAATGAGCAGTTCTTC
CDR3 protein: CASSSNRGLSSYNEQFF
clone size: .
V gene: TRBV5-1
J gene: TRBJ2-1
D gene: TRBD1

CDR3 DNA: TGTGCCAGCAGTCCGGGTCCGGGGGGCCTAAACTATGGCTACACCTTC
CDR3 protein: CASSPGPGGLNYGYTF
clone size: few
V gene: TRBV12-3/TRBV12-4
J gene: TRBJ1-2
D gene: .

CDR3 DNA: TGTACCAGCAGCTTAATGACAGGGGGCCAAGAGACCCAGTACTTC
CDR3 protein: CTSSLMTGGQETQYF
clone size: .
V gene: TRBV6-5
J gene: TRBJ2-5
D gene: TRBD1

CDR3 DNA: TGTGCCAGCAGTTTCCTTAGGGGGATTAGCAATCAGCCCCAGCATTTT
CDR3 protein: CASSFLRGISNQPQHF
clone size: .
V gene: TRBV12-3/TRBV12-4
J gene: TRBJ1-5
D gene: .

CDR3 DNA: TGCGCCAGCAGCGGTGGAGTCACAGGGGGGTATCAGTACTTC
CDR3 protein: CASSGGVTGGYQYF
clone size: .
V gene: TRBV5-1
J gene: TRBJ2-4
D gene: TRBD1

CDR3 DNA: TGTGCCAGCAGCCCAGGGGGGAGCCCCTCCTACAATGAGCAGTTCTTC
CDR3 protein: CASSPGGSPSYNEQFF
clone size: .
V gene: TRBV7-3
J gene: TRBJ2-1
D gene: .

CDR3 DNA: TGTGCCAGCAGAATACAGGCTAACTATGGCTACACCTTC
CDR3 protein: CASRIQANYGYTF
clone size: few
V gene: TRBV6-6
J gene: TRBJ1-2
D gene: .

CDR3 DNA: TGTGCCAGCAGCTTAATTGGGGACATGAACACTGAAGCTTTCTTT
CDR3 protein: CASSLIGDMNTEAFF
clone size: few
V gene: TRBV13
J gene: TRBJ1-1
D gene: .

CDR3 DNA: TGCGCCGGCAGCCAAGTCGAGGGGAACACTGAAGCTTTCTTT
CDR3 protein: CAGSQVEGNTEAFF
clone size: .
V gene: TRBV4-3
J gene: TRBJ1-1
D gene: .

CDR3 DNA: TGTGCCAGCAGTGAAGCAGGGCAGGGCTTAGGTGGCTACACCTTC
CDR3 protein: CASSEAGQGLGGYTF
clone size: .
V gene: TRBV2
J gene: TRBJ1-2
D gene: .

CDR3 DNA: TGCGCCAGCAGAAGTAGCGGGGGGAGCTCCTACGAGCAGTACTTC
CDR3 protein: CASRSSGGSSYEQYF
clone size: few
V gene: TRBV10-2
J gene: TRBJ2-7
D gene: TRBD2

CDR3 DNA: TGCGCCAGCAGCCCAGGGGCTTACCGGTACGAGCAGTACTTC
CDR3 protein: CASSPGAYRYEQYF
clone size: .
V gene: TRBV5-1
J gene: TRBJ2-7
D gene: .

CDR3 DNA: TGTGCCAGCAGTTTATTCGGGAGGGACACTGAAGCTTTCTTT
CDR3 protein: CASSLFGRDTEAFF
clone size: few
V gene: TRBV12-3/TRBV12-4
J gene: TRBJ1-1
D gene: .

CDR3 DNA: TGTGCCATCGCGGGGGGGTATCAAGAGACCCAGTACTTC
CDR3 protein: CAIAGGYQETQYF
clone size: .
V gene: TRBV7-9
J gene: TRBJ2-5
D gene: TRBD2

CDR3 DNA: TGCAGTGCTAGACAACCCAGGAGGGACACTGAAGCTTTCTTT
CDR3 protein: CSARQPRRDTEAFF
clone size: .
V gene: TRBV20-1
J gene: TRBJ1-1
D gene: .

CDR3 DNA: TGTGCCAGCACTGGCCTTATGAACACTGAAGCTTTCTTT
CDR3 protein: CASTGLMNTEAFF
clone size: once
V gene: TRBV2
J gene: TRBJ1-1
D gene: .

CDR3 DNA: TGCAGTGCTATCGACAGTTTCAGTCAGCCCCAGCATTTT
CDR3 protein: CSAIDSFSQPQHF
clone size: .
V gene: TRBV20-1
J gene: TRBJ1-5
D gene: .

CDR3 DNA: TGTGCCAGTAGGGACAGGGACACTGAAGCTTTCTTT
CDR3 protein: CASRDRDTEAFF
clone size: few
V gene: TRBV19
J gene: TRBJ1-1
D gene: TRBD1

CDR3 DNA: TGTGCCAGCAGCAAAGACAGGGGGCCTAATCCTATCTGGGAGCAGTACTTC
CDR3 protein: CASSKDRGPNPIWEQYF
clone size: .
V gene: TRBV21-1
J gene: TRBJ2-7
D gene: .

CDR3 DNA: TGTGCCATCAGTGGGTATTCCCGGGACCTACCTGGGGCCAACGTCCTGACTTTC
CDR3 protein: CAISGYSRDLPGANVLTF
clone size: .
V gene: TRBV10-3
J gene: TRBJ2-6
D gene: .

CDR3 DNA: TGTGCCAGCAGTTTAAGAGTTAAGGGAGATACGCAGTATTTT
CDR3 protein: CASSLRVKGDTQYF
clone size: .
V gene: TRBV12-3/TRBV12-4
J gene: TRBJ2-3
D gene: .

CDR3 DNA: TGTGCCAGCACCCAGGAGGGCGGAAACACCATATATTTT
CDR3 protein: CASTQEGGNTIYF
clone size: .
V gene: TRBV5-5
J gene: TRBJ1-3
D gene: .

CDR3 DNA: TGTGCCAGCAGCCTAACCAGGGGGGGGCCGGAGGAGACCCAGTACTTC
CDR3 protein: CASSLTRGGPEETQYF
clone size: .
V gene: TRBV7-2
J gene: TRBJ2-5
D gene: .

CDR3 DNA: TGTGCCAGCAGCCACCCTACGGTCCCGGACAATGAGCAGTTCTTC
CDR3 protein: CASSHPTVPDNEQFF
clone size: .
V gene: TRBV5-6
J gene: TRBJ2-1
D gene: .

CDR3 DNA: TGTGCCAGCAGCTTGGTACAGGGTGGGTACGAGCAGTACTTC
CDR3 protein: CASSLVQGGYEQYF
clone size: few
V gene: TRBV5-5
J gene: TRBJ2-7
D gene: .

CDR3 DNA: TGCAGCTCACAGGGGGCCTGGGGATCTGAAGCTTTCTTT
CDR3 protein: CSSQGAWGSEAFF
clone size: few
V gene: TRBV29-1
J gene: TRBJ1-1
D gene: TRBD1

CDR3 DNA: TGTGCCAGCAGTCCGGGTGGCGGGGGACCGCAAGAGACCCAGTACTTC
CDR3 protein: CASSPGGGGPQETQYF
clone size: .
V gene: TRBV6-2/TRBV6-3
J gene: TRBJ2-5
D gene: TRBD2

CDR3 DNA: TGTGCCAGCAGCGGCAGGGTAAACACTGAAGCTTTCTTT
CDR3 protein: CASSGRVNTEAFF
clone size: .
V gene: TRBV6-2/TRBV6-3
J gene: TRBJ1-1
D gene: .

CDR3 DNA: TGTGCCAGCATCCACCGAGCGGGGGGCACAGATACGCAGTATTTT
CDR3 protein: CASIHRAGGTDTQYF
clone size: .
V gene: TRBV9
J gene: TRBJ2-3
D gene: TRBD2

CDR3 DNA: TGTGCCACCAGCCAAAGCAGCTACGAGCAGTACTTC
CDR3 protein: CATSQSSYEQYF
clone size: .
V gene: TRBV24-1
J gene: TRBJ2-7
D gene: .

CDR3 DNA: TGTGCCAGCAGCTTAAGTCAGGGTAATGAAAAACTGTTTTTT
CDR3 protein: CASSLSQGNEKLFF
clone size: .
V gene: TRBV7-9
J gene: TRBJ1-4
D gene: .

CDR3 DNA: TGTGCCATCAGTGATCCGGGACAGGTGGCAGATACGCAGTATTTT
CDR3 protein: CAISDPGQVADTQYF
clone size: few
V gene: TRBV10-3
J gene: TRBJ2-3
D gene: TRBD1

CDR3 DNA: TGTGCCAGCAGCCAAGAGTTTTTAGCGGGGGCCCCTAGCGACTATACGCAGTATTTT
CDR3 protein: CASSQEFLAGAPSDYTQYF
clone size: few
V gene: TRBV4-2
J gene: TRBJ2-3
D gene: TRBD2

CDR3 DNA: TGTGCCAGCAGCCAGGGACAGGGGTCTGAAGCTTTCTTT
CDR3 protein: CASSQGQGSEAFF
clone size: .
V gene: TRBV6-5
J gene: TRBJ1-1
D gene: TRBD1

CDR3 DNA: TGTGCCAGCAGCCTCACAAAACAGGGGTTGGGGACAGATACGCAGTATTTT
CDR3 protein: CASSLTKQGLGTDTQYF
clone size: once
V gene: TRBV6-6
J gene: TRBJ2-3
D gene: TRBD1

CDR3 DNA: TGTGCCACCAGCAGACCCCTCGGGGGGGCGGGTCAGCCCCAGCATTTT
CDR3 protein: CATSRPLGGAGQPQHF
clone size: .
V gene: TRBV15
J gene: TRBJ1-5
D gene: .

CDR3 DNA: TGTGCCACCTCCCTTCGCGGTCATAACAATCAGCCCCAGCATTTT
CDR3 protein: CATSLRGHNNQPQHF
clone size: .
V gene: TRBV19
J gene: TRBJ1-5
D gene: .

CDR3 DNA: TGTGCCAGCAGCTCGGGGTCGAACAACTATGGCTACACCTTC
CDR3 protein: CASSSGSNNYGYTF
clone size: once
V gene: TRBV7-9
J gene: TRBJ1-2
D gene: .

CDR3 DNA: TGTGCCAGTAGTATGAGCAGGGGGCTACGTGAGCAGTACTTC
CDR3 protein: CASSMSRGLREQYF
clone size: .
V gene: TRBV19
J gene: TRBJ2-4
D gene: TRBD1

CDR3 DNA: TGTGCCATCAACCCGAGGGGTGGTTATGGCTACACCTTC
CDR3 protein: CAINPRGGYGYTF
clone size: few
V gene: TRBV10-3
J gene: TRBJ1-2
D gene: .

CDR3 DNA: TGCAGCGGCCTCAGGAGATCTAACTATGGCTACACCTTC
CDR3 protein: CSGLRRSNYGYTF
clone size: few
V gene: TRBV29-1
J gene: TRBJ1-2
D gene: .

CDR3 DNA: TGCGCCAGCAGTGAGCAGACAGGGTACCAGCCCCAGCATTTT
CDR3 protein: CASSEQTGYQPQHF
clone size: .
V gene: TRBV10-2
J gene: TRBJ1-5
D gene: TRBD1

CDR3 DNA: TGCAGCGTTCCCCACCCTCGGGGAACGAACACTGAAGCTTTCTTT
CDR3 protein: CSVPHPRGTNTEAFF
clone size: few
V gene: TRBV29-1
J gene: TRBJ1-1
D gene: .

CDR3 DNA: TGTGCCAGCAGCTGGTCGATAGCGGGGGGTTCCAATTCTGGCACCGGGGAGCTGTTTTTT
CDR3 protein: CASSWSIAGGSNSGTGELFF
clone size: few
V gene: TRBV7-2
J gene: TRBJ2-2
D gene: TRBD2

CDR3 DNA: TGCAGTGCTGCTTCAGGCACAGATACGCAGTATTTT
CDR3 protein: CSAASGTDTQYF
clone size: .
V gene: TRBV20-1
J gene: TRBJ2-3
D gene: .

CDR3 DNA: TGTGCCACCCCCGGCGGAGAGGTACTCCAGCCCCAGCATTTT
CDR3 protein: CATPGGEVLQPQHF
clone size: few
V gene: TRBV11-3
J gene: TRBJ1-5
D gene: .